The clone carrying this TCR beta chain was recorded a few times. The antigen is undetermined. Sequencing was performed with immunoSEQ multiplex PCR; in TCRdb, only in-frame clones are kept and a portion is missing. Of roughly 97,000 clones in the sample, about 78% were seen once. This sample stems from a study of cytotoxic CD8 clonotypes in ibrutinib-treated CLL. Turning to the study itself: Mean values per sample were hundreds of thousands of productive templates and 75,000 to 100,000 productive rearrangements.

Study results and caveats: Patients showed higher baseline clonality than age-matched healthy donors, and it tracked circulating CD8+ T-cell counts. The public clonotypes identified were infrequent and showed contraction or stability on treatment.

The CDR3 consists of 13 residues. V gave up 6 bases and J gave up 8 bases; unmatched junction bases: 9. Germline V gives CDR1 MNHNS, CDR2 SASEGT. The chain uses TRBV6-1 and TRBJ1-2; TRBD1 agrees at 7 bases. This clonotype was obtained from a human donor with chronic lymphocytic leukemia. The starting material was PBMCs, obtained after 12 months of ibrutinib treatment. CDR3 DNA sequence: TGTGCCAGCAGCCCCGACAGGGTGGGAGGCTACACCTTC. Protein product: CASSPDRVGGYTF.